A selection of T cell receptor beta chains follows, all from one sample in a study of cytomegalovirus exposure and HLA in healthy donors. Measured with immunoSEQ multiplex PCR; TCRdb has only the in-frame clones, and not every one. The sample consists of just over 95,000 clones, around 73% of them appearing once. Sequencing used PBMCs. These TCRs come from a woman in her forties in good health and CMV-seropositive. Each CDR3 is given with its conserved first and last residue. The D gene is left open where the match is weak. The size field is filled for only some rows; it gives once, few, many or a size class.

V gene	D gene	clone size	J gene	CDR3 protein	CDR3 DNA
TRBV4-1	TRBD2	few	TRBJ2-5	CACRSLRGGQETQYF	TGCGCCTGTCGGTCCCTTCGCGGGGGGCAAGAGACCCAGTACTTC
TRBV6-1	-	once	TRBJ2-1	CASRRTGTGNNEQFF	TGTGCCAGCAGGAGGACCGGGACTGGAAACAATGAGCAGTTCTTC
TRBV7-8	TRBD1	once	TRBJ1-5	CASSLLRQGGNQPQHF	TGTGCCAGCAGCTTATTGAGACAGGGGGGCAATCAGCCCCAGCATTTT
TRBV30	-	-	TRBJ2-1	CAWSLRGEQFF	TGTGCCTGGAGTCTGCGCGGGGAGCAGTTCTTC
TRBV6-5	-	-	TRBJ2-1	CASSILSTSRNEQFF	TGTGCCAGCAGCATCCTCTCGACAAGTCGCAATGAGCAGTTCTTC
TRBV2	-	-	TRBJ2-6	CASSEWLAGVGANVLTF	TGTGCCAGCAGTGAATGGTTGGCAGGGGTCGGGGCCAACGTCCTGACTTTC
TRBV19	TRBD1	-	TRBJ2-1	CASSNQGARYNEQFF	TGTGCCAGTAGTAACCAGGGGGCGCGATACAATGAGCAGTTCTTC
TRBV11-2	TRBD2	few	TRBJ2-7	CASSLEAGPLEQYF	TGTGCCAGCAGCTTAGAAGCGGGGCCTCTGGAGCAGTACTTC
TRBV29-1	TRBD2	-	TRBJ2-1	CSAGAGVAADEQFF	TGCAGCGCCGGAGCGGGAGTGGCCGCGGATGAGCAGTTCTTC
TRBV10-2	TRBD1	-	TRBJ1-1	CASNPGTGGGTEAFF	TGCGCCAGCAATCCGGGGACAGGGGGCGGCACTGAAGCTTTCTTT
TRBV7-7	TRBD2	-	TRBJ2-1	CASSLSLGAGLDEQFF	TGTGCTAGCAGCTTATCTCTCGGAGCGGGATTAGATGAGCAGTTCTTC
TRBV6-5	-	-	TRBJ2-5	CASSAIARETQYF	TGTGCCAGCTCGGCGATTGCGAGGGAGACCCAGTACTTC
TRBV5-4	-	-	TRBJ2-2	CASRRDDRRPNTGELFF	TGTGCCAGCAGAAGGGACGACAGGAGACCGAACACCGGGGAGCTGTTTTTT
TRBV18	TRBD2	-	TRBJ2-3	CASSPLAGGPKEIDTQYF	TGTGCCAGCTCACCACTTGCGGGAGGGCCCAAGGAGATAGATACGCAGTATTTT
TRBV11-2	TRBD2	-	TRBJ2-1	CASSLEAGHYNEQFF	TGTGCCAGCAGCTTAGAAGCGGGGCACTACAATGAGCAGTTCTTC
TRBV19	-	-	TRBJ1-2	CASSRQADYGYTF	TGTGCCAGTAGCCGACAGGCCGACTATGGCTACACCTTC
TRBV6-1	TRBD1	once	TRBJ2-2	CASIAGGANTGELFF	TGTGCCAGCATTGCAGGGGGCGCAAACACCGGGGAGCTGTTTTTT
TRBV28	-	-	TRBJ1-2	CASTPGYGGTYGYTF	TGTGCCAGCACTCCTGGGTATGGGGGGACCTATGGCTACACCTTC
TRBV6-1	-	-	TRBJ2-6	CASSPTSSGANVLTF	TGTGCCAGCAGCCCTACTAGCTCTGGGGCCAACGTCCTGACTTTC
TRBV28	TRBD1	-	TRBJ1-2	CASSALTGSGYGYTF	TGTGCCAGCAGTGCACTGACAGGGTCAGGCTATGGCTACACCTTC
TRBV19	-	once	TRBJ1-5	CASSMKGQHQPQHF	TGTGCCAGTAGTATGAAGGGGCAACATCAGCCCCAGCATTTT
TRBV11-2	TRBD2	-	TRBJ2-4	CASSLGPSGSVDIQYF	TGTGCCAGCAGCTTAGGGCCTAGCGGGAGTGTGGACATTCAGTACTTC
TRBV19	TRBD1	-	TRBJ1-5	CASSIGTGGNQPQHF	TGTGCCAGTAGTATAGGGACAGGGGGCAATCAGCCCCAGCATTTT
TRBV29-1	TRBD1	-	TRBJ2-2	CSVEGTGAYGELFF	TGCAGCGTTGAAGGGACAGGGGCATACGGGGAGCTGTTTTTT
TRBV4-2	-	-	TRBJ2-2	CASSRVKNTGELFF	TGTGCCAGCAGCCGAGTTAAGAACACCGGGGAGCTGTTTTTT
TRBV9	TRBD1	-	TRBJ1-5	CASSTRDSRNQPQHF	TGTGCCAGCAGCACTCGGGACAGCCGCAATCAGCCCCAGCATTTT
TRBV7-8	-	few	TRBJ1-1	CASSPGSGRGGTEAFF	TGTGCCAGCAGCCCAGGGTCCGGGCGCGGGGGCACTGAAGCTTTCTTT
TRBV6-1	-	few	TRBJ1-2	CASSFTYGYTF	TGTGCCAGCAGTTTCACATATGGCTACACCTTC
TRBV6-1	-	-	TRBJ2-1	CASSDAPTDWNEQFF	TGTGCCAGCAGTGATGCCCCTACCGACTGGAATGAGCAGTTCTTC
TRBV5-1	TRBD2	once	TRBJ2-7	CASSLMGGSSYEQYF	TGCGCCAGCAGCTTGATGGGCGGGAGTAGCTACGAGCAGTACTTC
TRBV4-1	-	-	TRBJ2-2	CASSQVTGITGELFF	TGCGCCAGCAGCCAAGTCACCGGGATCACCGGGGAGCTGTTTTTT
TRBV10-1	TRBD1	-	TRBJ1-3	CASSVGQGAGNTIYF	TGCGCCAGCAGTGTAGGACAGGGGGCTGGAAACACCATATATTTT
TRBV23-1	-	-	TRBJ1-5	CASSPQTRAYSNQPQHF	TGCGCCAGCAGTCCTCAGACGCGGGCATATAGCAATCAGCCCCAGCATTTT
TRBV18	-	-	TRBJ2-1	CASSPRWFRSQFF	TGTGCCAGCTCTCCCCGTTGGTTTAGAAGCCAGTTCTTC
TRBV6-5	-	-	TRBJ2-6	CASSHEGAGANVLTF	TGTGCCAGCAGTCACGAGGGTGCTGGGGCCAACGTCCTGACTTTC
TRBV18	TRBD1	-	TRBJ2-1	CASKTGTGDNEQFF	TGTGCCAGCAAAACCGGGACAGGGGACAATGAGCAGTTCTTC
TRBV5-5	-	-	TRBJ2-5	CASSPTGQETQYF	TGTGCCAGCAGCCCGACGGGCCAAGAGACCCAGTACTTC
TRBV5-5	TRBD1	once	TRBJ1-2	CASSLAGTGESYGYTF	TGTGCCAGCAGCTTGGCCGGGACAGGCGAATCCTATGGCTACACCTTC
TRBV18	TRBD1	-	TRBJ2-7	CASSPAGTGAYEQYF	TGTGCCAGCTCACCAGCGGGGACAGGAGCCTACGAGCAGTACTTC
TRBV10-2	-	-	TRBJ1-2	CASKLSEGYGYTF	TGCGCCAGCAAGCTGTCAGAGGGCTATGGCTACACCTTC
TRBV2	-	-	TRBJ2-7	CASSLNYEQYF	TGTGCCAGCAGTCTTAACTACGAGCAGTACTTC
TRBV19	-	-	TRBJ1-2	CASSPNNYGYTF	TGTGCCAGTAGCCCAAATAACTATGGCTACACCTTC
TRBV14	TRBD2	once	TRBJ2-1	CASSQAGGPYEQFF	TGTGCCAGCAGCCAAGCGGGAGGGCCTTATGAGCAGTTCTTC
TRBV15	TRBD2	-	TRBJ2-7	CATRIAGSSYEQYF	TGTGCCACCAGGATAGCGGGTTCCTCCTACGAGCAGTACTTC
TRBV6-1	-	-	TRBJ2-1	CASSEVAGPLYNEQFF	TGTGCCAGCAGTGAAGTGGCGGGACCTCTTTACAATGAGCAGTTCTTC
TRBV27	TRBD1	-	TRBJ2-2	CASSEDRGPGELFF	TGTGCCAGCAGCGAGGACAGGGGGCCCGGGGAGCTGTTTTTT
TRBV5-1	-	-	TRBJ1-1	CASSGAGNTEAFF	TGCGCCAGTTCAGGGGCCGGGAACACTGAAGCTTTCTTT
TRBV5-1	TRBD1	-	TRBJ1-1	CASSLVGTGNTEAFF	TGCGCCAGCAGCTTGGTAGGGACAGGGAACACTGAAGCTTTCTTT
TRBV5-1	-	-	TRBJ1-2	CASSPDTGTLYGYTF	TGCGCCAGCAGCCCGGACACCGGGACACTTTATGGCTACACCTTC
TRBV5-1	-	-	TRBJ2-2	CASSLVPGTQLTGELFF	TGCGCCAGCAGCTTGGTCCCCGGGACTCAGCTCACCGGGGAGCTGTTTTTT
TRBV5-1	-	once	TRBJ2-5	CASSLASQETQYF	TGCGCCAGCAGCTTGGCATCCCAAGAGACCCAGTACTTC
TRBV27	-	-	TRBJ2-7	CASSLDNSYEQYF	TGTGCCAGCAGTTTAGACAACTCCTACGAGCAGTACTTC
TRBV6-5	-	-	TRBJ1-5	CASSSNSNQPQHF	TGTGCCAGCAGTTCAAATAGCAATCAGCCCCAGCATTTT
TRBV7-8	-	once	TRBJ1-4	CASSLVGIGVPGLFF	TGTGCCAGCAGCTTAGTGGGGATAGGGGTTCCTGGACTGTTTTTT
TRBV4-2	-	-	TRBJ2-7	CASSQDPGTYEQYF	TGTGCCAGCAGCCAAGATCCGGGAACCTACGAGCAGTACTTC
TRBV5-1	TRBD2	-	TRBJ2-2	CASSQTGTTDTGELFF	TGCGCCAGCAGCCAAACCGGGACTACAGACACCGGGGAGCTGTTTTTT
TRBV4-1	TRBD1	few	TRBJ1-1	CASSQEWPGGMSTEAFF	TGCGCCAGCAGCCAAGAATGGCCAGGGGGCATGTCCACTGAAGCTTTCTTT
TRBV7-9	TRBD1	-	TRBJ2-3	CASSRTGGLDTQYF	TGTGCCAGCAGCAGGACAGGGGGTTTAGATACGCAGTATTTT
TRBV5-4	TRBD2	-	TRBJ2-3	CASSLTPGTSYSDTQYF	TGTGCCAGCAGCTTGACGCCCGGGACTAGCTATTCAGATACGCAGTATTTT
TRBV7-6	-	once	TRBJ2-3	CASSLDGVPTDTQYF	TGTGCCAGCAGCTTAGATGGAGTTCCCACAGATACGCAGTATTTT